This TCR beta chain was obtained from a study of CXCR3-negative and CXCR3-positive naive CD8 T cells. UMI labels and 5' RACE were used to prepare the TRB cDNA libraries. TCRdb processed the 5' RACE reads again and assigns one entry to each CDR3 protein, with no DNA. The sample includes around 81,000 distinct CDR3 sequences. CDR1 is SGHTA, CDR2 FQGNSA, per germline. The CDR3 has 13 residues. This receptor was taken from a human donor in good health. Some clones in this sample may be carry-over from other donors' samples. V and J are TRBV7-2 and TRBJ1-2; the D call of TRBD1 rests on TCRdb alone, since no DNA is present to check it. The sequencing input was naive CXCR3- CD8+ T cells from blood. Noted subset: CD45RO-CCR7+CD27+CD95- naive CD8+ T cells lacking CXCR3 (TNR3-). This chain's CDR3 is CASSPGTVYGYTF.